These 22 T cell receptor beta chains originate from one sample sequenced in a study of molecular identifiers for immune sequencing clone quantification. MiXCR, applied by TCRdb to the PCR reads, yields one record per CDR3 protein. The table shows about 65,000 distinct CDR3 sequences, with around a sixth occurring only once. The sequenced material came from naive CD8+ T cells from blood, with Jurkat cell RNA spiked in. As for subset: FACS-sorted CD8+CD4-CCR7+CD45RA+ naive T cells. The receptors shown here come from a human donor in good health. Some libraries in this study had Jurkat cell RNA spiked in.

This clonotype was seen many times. The CDR3 nucleotides read TGTGCCAGCCGAACAGGGGGCAGCTACAATGAGCAGTTCTTC. Translation: CASRTGGSYNEQFF. The rearrangement links TRBV27 to TRBJ2-1; 9 bases map to TRBD1. Germline CDR1 reads MNHEY; CDR2 reads SMNVEV (reference sequence). With 8 bases clipped from V and 3 bases from J, the junction kept 5 bases outside the gene matches. The CDR3 extends over 14 amino acids.

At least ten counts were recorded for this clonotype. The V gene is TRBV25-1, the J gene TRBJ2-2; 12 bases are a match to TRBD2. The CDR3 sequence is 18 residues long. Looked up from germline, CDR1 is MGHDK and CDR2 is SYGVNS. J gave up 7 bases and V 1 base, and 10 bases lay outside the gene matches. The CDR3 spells CASSEWRTSGKTYGELFF. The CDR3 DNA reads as TGTGCCAGCAGTGAATGGCGGACTAGCGGGAAAACATACGGGGAGCTGTTTTTT.

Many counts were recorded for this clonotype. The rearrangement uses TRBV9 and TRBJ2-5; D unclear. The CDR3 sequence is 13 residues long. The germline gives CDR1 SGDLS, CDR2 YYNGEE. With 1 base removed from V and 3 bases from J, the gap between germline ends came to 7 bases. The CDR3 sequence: CASSVNPEETQYF. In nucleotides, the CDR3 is TGTGCCAGCAGCGTAAATCCGGAAGAGACCCAGTACTTC.

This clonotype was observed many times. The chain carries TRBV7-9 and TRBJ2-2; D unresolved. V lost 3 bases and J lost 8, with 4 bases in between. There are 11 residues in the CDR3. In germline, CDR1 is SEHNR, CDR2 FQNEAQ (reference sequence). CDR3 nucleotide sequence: TGTGCCAGCAGCTTCGGAGGGGAGCTGTTTTTT. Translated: CASSFGGELFF. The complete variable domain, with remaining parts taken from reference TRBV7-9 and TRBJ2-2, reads DTGVSQNPRHKITKRGQNVTFRCDPISEHNRLYWYRQTLGQGPEFLTYFQNEAQLEKSRLLSDRFSAERPKGSFSTLEIQRTEQGDSAMYLCASSFGGELFFGEGSRLTVL.

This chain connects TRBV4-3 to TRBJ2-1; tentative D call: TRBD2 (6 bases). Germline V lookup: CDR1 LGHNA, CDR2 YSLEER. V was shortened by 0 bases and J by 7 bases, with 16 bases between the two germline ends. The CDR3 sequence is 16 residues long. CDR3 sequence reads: CASSQDRAGLQNEQFF. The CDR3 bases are TGCGCCAGCAGCCAAGATAGAGCGGGTCTGCAGAATGAGCAGTTCTTC.

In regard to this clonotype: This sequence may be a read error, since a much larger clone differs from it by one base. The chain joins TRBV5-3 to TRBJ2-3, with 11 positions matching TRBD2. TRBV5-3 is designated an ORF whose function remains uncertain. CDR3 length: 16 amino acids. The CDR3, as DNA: TGTGCCAGCAGCTCGGAACTAGCGGGAGCAACAGATACGCAGTATTTT. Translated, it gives CASSSELAGATDTQYF.

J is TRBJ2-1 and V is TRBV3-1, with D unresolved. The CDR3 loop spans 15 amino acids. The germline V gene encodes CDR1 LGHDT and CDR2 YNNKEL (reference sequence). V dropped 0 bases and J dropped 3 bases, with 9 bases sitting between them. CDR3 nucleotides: TGTGCCAGCAGCCAAGAAAGGTCAGTCTACAATGAGCAGTTCTTC. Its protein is CASSQERSVYNEQFF.

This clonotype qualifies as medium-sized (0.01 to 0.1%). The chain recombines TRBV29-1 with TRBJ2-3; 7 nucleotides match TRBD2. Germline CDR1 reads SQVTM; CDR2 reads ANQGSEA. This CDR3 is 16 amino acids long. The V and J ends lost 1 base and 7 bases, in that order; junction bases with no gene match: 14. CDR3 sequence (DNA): TGCAGCGTTGAAGGAGGGGACTATCCGATATCCAATACGCAGTATTTT. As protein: CSVEGGDYPISNTQYF.

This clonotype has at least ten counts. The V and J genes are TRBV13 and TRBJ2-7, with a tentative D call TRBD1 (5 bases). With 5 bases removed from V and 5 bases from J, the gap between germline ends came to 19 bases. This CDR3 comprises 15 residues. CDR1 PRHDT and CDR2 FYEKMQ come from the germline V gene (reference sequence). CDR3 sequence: CASSNLGWGEDEQYF. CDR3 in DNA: TGTGCCAGCAGCAACCTCGGATGGGGCGAGGACGAGCAGTACTTC.

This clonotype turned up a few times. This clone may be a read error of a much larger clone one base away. The CDR3 spells CASSLRWEGPCEQYF. Here the CDR3 DNA reads TGTGCCAGCAGTTTAAGGTGGGAGGGTCCCTGCGAGCAGTACTTC. The chain joins TRBV27 to TRBJ2-7, with 7 bases aligning to TRBD2. The CDR3 is 15 residues long. Per germline, CDR1 MNHEY and CDR2 SMNVEV (reference sequence). Germline trimming cut 2 bases from V and 6 bases from J; bases unmatched to any gene: 10.

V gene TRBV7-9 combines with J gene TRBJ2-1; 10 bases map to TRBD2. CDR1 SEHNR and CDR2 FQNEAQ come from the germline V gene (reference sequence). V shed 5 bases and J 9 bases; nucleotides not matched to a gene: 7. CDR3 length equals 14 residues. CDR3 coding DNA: TGTGCCAGCAGCGACCTAGCGGGAGAGAGTGAGCAGTTCTTC. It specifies CASSDLAGESEQFF.

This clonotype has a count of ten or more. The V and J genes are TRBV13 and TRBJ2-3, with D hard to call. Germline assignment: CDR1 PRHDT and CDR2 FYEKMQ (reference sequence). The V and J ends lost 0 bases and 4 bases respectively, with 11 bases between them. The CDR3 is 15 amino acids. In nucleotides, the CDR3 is TGTGCCAGCAGCTTAGGGCTACCTGGAGCAGATACGCAGTATTTT. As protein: CASSLGLPGADTQYF.

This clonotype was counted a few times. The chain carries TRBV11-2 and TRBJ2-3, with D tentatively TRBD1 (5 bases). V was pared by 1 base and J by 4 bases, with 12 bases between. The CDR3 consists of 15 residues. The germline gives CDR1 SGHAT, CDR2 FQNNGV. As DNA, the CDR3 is TGTGCCAGCAGCTTAGCGGTCAGGGTGGCAGATACGCAGTATTTT. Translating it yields CASSLAVRVADTQYF.

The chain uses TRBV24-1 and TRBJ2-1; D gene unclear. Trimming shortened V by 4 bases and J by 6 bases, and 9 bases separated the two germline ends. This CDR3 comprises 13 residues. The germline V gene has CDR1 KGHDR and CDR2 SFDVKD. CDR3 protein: CATSESTCNEQFF. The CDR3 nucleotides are TGTGCCACCAGTGAGTCCACCTGCAATGAGCAGTTCTTC.

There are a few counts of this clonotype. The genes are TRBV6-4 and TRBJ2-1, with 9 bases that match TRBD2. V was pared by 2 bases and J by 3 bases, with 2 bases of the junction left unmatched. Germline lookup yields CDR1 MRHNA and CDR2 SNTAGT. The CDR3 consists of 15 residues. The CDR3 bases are TGTGCCAGCAGTGACGGGACTAGCAGCTACAATGAGCAGTTCTTC. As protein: CASSDGTSSYNEQFF.

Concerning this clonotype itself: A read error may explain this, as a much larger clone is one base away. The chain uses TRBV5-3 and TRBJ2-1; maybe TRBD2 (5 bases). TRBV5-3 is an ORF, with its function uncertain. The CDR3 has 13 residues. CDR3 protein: CVSSSDSPHEQFF. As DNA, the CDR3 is TGTGTCAGCAGCTCGGACTCTCCCCATGAGCAGTTCTTC.

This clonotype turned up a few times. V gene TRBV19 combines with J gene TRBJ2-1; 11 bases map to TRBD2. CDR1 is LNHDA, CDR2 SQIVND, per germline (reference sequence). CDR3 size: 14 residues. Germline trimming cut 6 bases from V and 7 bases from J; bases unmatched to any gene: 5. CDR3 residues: CASRLLAGVNEQFF. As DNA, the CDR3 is TGTGCCAGTAGGCTACTAGCGGGAGTGAATGAGCAGTTCTTC.

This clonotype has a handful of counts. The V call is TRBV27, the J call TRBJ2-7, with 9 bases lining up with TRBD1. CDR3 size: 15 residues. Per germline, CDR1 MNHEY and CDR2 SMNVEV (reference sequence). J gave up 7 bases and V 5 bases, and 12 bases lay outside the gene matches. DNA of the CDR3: TGTGCCAGCAGTCCGTTACAGGGGGCGCCTAGGGAGCAGTACTTC. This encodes CASSPLQGAPREQYF.

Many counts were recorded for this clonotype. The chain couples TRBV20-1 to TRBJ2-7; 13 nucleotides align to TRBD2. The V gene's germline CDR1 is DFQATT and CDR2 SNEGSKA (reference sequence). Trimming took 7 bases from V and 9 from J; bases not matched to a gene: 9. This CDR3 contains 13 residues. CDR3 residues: CSGPTSGRARQYF. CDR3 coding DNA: TGCAGTGGACCTACTAGCGGGAGGGCCCGGCAGTACTTC.

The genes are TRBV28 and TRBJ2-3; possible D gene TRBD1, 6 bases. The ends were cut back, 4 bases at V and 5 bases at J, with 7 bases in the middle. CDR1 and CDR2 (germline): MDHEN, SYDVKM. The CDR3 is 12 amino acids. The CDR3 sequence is CASSWDKDTQYF. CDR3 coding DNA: TGTGCCAGCAGTTGGGACAAAGATACGCAGTATTTT.

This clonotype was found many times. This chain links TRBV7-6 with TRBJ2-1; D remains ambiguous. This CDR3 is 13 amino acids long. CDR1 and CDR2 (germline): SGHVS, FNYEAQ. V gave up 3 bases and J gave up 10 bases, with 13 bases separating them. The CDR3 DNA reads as TGTGCCAGCAGCTTTGCTCAGAGTGGAGAGCAGTTCTTC. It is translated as CASSFAQSGEQFF.

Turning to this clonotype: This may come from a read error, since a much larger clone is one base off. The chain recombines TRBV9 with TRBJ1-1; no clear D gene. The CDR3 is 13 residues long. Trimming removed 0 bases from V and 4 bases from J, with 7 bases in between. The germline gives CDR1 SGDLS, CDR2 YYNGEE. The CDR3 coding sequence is TGTGCCAGCAGCGTAGGAGAAACCACTGAAGCTTTCTTT. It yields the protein CASSVGETTEAFF.